This is a list of T cell receptor beta chains from one sample in a study of T cell repertoires in cytomegalovirus infection. From the reads, TCRdb called clonotypes with MiXCR, one entry per CDR3 protein. This repertoire shows approximately 290,000 distinct CDR3 sequences, roughly 24% found once; its top ten account for around 14%. Material for sequencing was PBMCs. These receptors came from a human donor in good health (CMV status not recorded). Some clones in this sample may be carry-over from other donors' samples. Both conserved end residues are part of each CDR3. The D gene is left open where the match is weak. Some rows mark clone size as missing; the rest say once, few, many or name a class of expanded clone.

TRBV12-3/TRBV12-4,NA,TRBJ1-2,15,NA,CASSFSGTPNYGYTF,TGTGCCAGCAGTTTTTCCGGGACACCGAACTATGGCTACACCTTC
TRBV20-1,NA,TRBJ2-1,13,TRBD2,CSAGLAGGVEQFF,TGCAGTGCTGGACTAGCGGGGGGGGTTGAGCAGTTCTTC
TRBV7-2,many,TRBJ2-1,15,TRBD2,CASSLSGSSYNEQFF,TGTGCCAGCAGCTTAAGCGGGAGTTCCTACAATGAGCAGTTCTTC
TRBV24-1,NA,TRBJ2-3,18,TRBD2,CATSDFGVAGLRTDTQYF,TGTGCCACCAGTGATTTCGGGGTAGCGGGACTACGGACAGATACGCAGTATTTT
TRBV29-1,NA,TRBJ1-1,14,NA,CSVAPNLSGTEAFF,TGCAGCGTTGCTCCCAACCTCAGTGGTACTGAAGCTTTCTTT
TRBV15,NA,TRBJ2-6,16,NA,CATSLGGSSGANVLTF,TGTGCCACCAGCCTCGGTGGGAGCTCTGGGGCCAACGTCCTGACTTTC
TRBV5-1,few,TRBJ2-1,14,NA,CASSLTPGGGEQFF,TGCGCCAGCAGCTTGACCCCCGGGGGTGGTGAGCAGTTCTTC
TRBV7-6,NA,TRBJ2-7,14,TRBD1,CASSPGTGGIEQYF,TGTGCCAGCAGCCCCGGGACAGGGGGCATCGAGCAGTACTTC
TRBV7-9,few,TRBJ2-5,17,NA,CASSLDRRGAPRETQYF,TGTGCCAGCAGCTTGGACAGGCGGGGGGCTCCTCGAGAGACCCAGTACTTC
TRBV5-6,NA,TRBJ2-3,12,NA,CASSLLVSTQYF,TGTGCCAGCAGCTTGCTGGTGAGTACGCAGTATTTT
TRBV7-2,NA,TRBJ2-5,14,TRBD2,CASSLRLAGGAQYF,TGTGCCAGCAGCTTACGGCTAGCGGGGGGGGCCCAGTACTTC
TRBV10-2,NA,TRBJ2-1,17,NA,CASSVGFGGRSYNEQFF,TGCGCCAGCAGTGTCGGCTTTGGGGGGCGCTCCTACAATGAGCAGTTCTTC
TRBV20-1,NA,TRBJ2-7,11,NA,CSAPFAYEQYF,TGCAGTGCTCCTTTCGCCTACGAGCAGTACTTC
TRBV7-2,many,TRBJ2-1,16,TRBD1,CASSLGDRGPYNEQFF,TGTGCCAGCAGCTTAGGAGACAGGGGGCCCTACAATGAGCAGTTCTTC
TRBV6-2/TRBV6-3,NA,TRBJ2-7,13,NA,CASRDTGSGEQYF,TGTGCCAGCAGAGATACAGGATCCGGCGAGCAGTACTTC
TRBV7-9,many,TRBJ2-7,15,NA,CASSFFGVGSYEQYF,TGTGCCAGCAGCTTTTTCGGCGTTGGCTCCTACGAGCAGTACTTC
TRBV10-3,NA,TRBJ2-7,14,NA,CAISESMGANEQYF,TGTGCCATCAGTGAGTCGATGGGAGCGAACGAGCAGTACTTC
TRBV19,NA,TRBJ2-2,13,NA,CASNGGHTGELFF,TGTGCCAGTAATGGCGGCCACACCGGGGAGCTGTTTTTT
TRBV4-3,once,TRBJ2-1,15,TRBD2,CASSQARTSTNEQFF,TGCGCCAGCAGCCAAGCCCGGACTAGCACCAATGAGCAGTTCTTC
TRBV6-2/TRBV6-3,few,TRBJ2-1,13,NA,CASTDSGENEQFF,TGTGCCAGCACGGATTCAGGGGAAAATGAGCAGTTCTTC